The clone carrying this T cell receptor (beta chain) was counted only a few times. With 60 Vbeta and 13 Jbeta primers, the PCR was carried out. Sequenced by immunoSEQ multiplex PCR; TCRdb stores in-frame clones only, minus some. Among about 140,000 clones listed, around two thirds were seen once. Trimming removed 2 bases at V and 5 bases at J, with 10 bases between. The CDR3 has 13 amino acids. CDR1 and CDR2 (germline): MGHDK, SYGVNS. The sample originates from a study of cytomegalovirus exposure and HLA in healthy donors. About the research overall: Among 398 genotyped donors, 65% to 90% fell in the Caucasian-associated ancestry cluster.

The V call is TRBV25-1, the J call TRBJ2-7, with a tentative D call TRBD1 (5 bases). Source material: PBMCs. The source is a woman aged 60-75 years in good health and CMV-seropositive. The CDR3 loop is CASSEAGYNEQYF. The CDR3 DNA sequence: TGTGCCAGCAGTGAAGCAGGGTATAACGAGCAGTACTTC.